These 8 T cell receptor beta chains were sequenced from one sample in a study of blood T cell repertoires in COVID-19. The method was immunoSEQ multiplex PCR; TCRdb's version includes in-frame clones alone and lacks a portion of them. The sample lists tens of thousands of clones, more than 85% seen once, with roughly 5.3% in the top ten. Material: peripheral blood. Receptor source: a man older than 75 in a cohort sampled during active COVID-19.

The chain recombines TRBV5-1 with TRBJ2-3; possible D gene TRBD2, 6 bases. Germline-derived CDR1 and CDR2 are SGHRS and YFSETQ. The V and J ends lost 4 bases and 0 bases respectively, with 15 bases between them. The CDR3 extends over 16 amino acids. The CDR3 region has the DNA TGCGCCAGCAGCCCCGCGTTAGCGGTAAGCACAGATACGCAGTATTTT. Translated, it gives CASSPALAVSTDTQYF.

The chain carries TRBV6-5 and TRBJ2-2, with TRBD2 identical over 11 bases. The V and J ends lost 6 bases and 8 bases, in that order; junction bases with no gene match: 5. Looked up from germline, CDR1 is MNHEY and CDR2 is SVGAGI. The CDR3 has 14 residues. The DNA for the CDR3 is TGTGCCAGCAGGAAACTAGCGGGAGAGGGGGAGCTGTTTTTT. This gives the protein CASRKLAGEGELFF.

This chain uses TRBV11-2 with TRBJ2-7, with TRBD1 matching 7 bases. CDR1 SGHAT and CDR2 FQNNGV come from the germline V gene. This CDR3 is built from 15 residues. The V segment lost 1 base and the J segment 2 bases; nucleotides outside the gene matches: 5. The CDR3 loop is CASSLGQGGTYEQYF. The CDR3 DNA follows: TGTGCCAGCAGCTTAGGACAGGGTGGGACCTACGAGCAGTACTTC.

CDR3 sequence (DNA): TGTGCCTGGAAACATAGGACAGGGTCGTTCGGCTACACCTTC. Residues: CAWKHRTGSFGYTF. The gene calls are TRBV30 and TRBJ1-2; 8 bases align to TRBD1. The V gene's germline CDR1 is GTSNPN and CDR2 SVGIG (reference sequence). CDR3 size: 14 residues. The V gene end was trimmed by 4 bases and the J gene end by 8 bases; junction bases not matched to a gene: 12.

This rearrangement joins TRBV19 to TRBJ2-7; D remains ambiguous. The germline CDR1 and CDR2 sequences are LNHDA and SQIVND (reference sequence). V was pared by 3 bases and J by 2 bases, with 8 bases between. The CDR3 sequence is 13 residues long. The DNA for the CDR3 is TGTGCCAGTAGTATGGGCCGCACCTACGAGCAGTACTTC. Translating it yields CASSMGRTYEQYF.

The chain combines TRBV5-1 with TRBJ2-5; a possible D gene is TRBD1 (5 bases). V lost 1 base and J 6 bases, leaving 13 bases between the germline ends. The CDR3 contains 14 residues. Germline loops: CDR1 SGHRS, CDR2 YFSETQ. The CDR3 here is CASSLTGWSKTQYF. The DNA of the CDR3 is TGCGCCAGCAGCTTGACAGGTTGGTCCAAGACCCAGTACTTC. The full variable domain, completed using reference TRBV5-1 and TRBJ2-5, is KAGVTQTPRYLIKTRGQQVTLSCSPISGHRSVSWYQQTPGQGLQFLFEYFSETQRNKGNFPGRFSGRQFSNSRSEMNVSTLELGDSALYLCASSLTGWSKTQYFGPGTRLLVL.

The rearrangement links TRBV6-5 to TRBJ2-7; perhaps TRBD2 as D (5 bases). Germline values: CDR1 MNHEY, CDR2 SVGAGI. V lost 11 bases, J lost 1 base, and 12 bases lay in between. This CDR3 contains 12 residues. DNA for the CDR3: TGTGCCGGAGGTCCCTCTTCCTACGAGCAGTACTTC. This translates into CAGGPSSYEQYF.

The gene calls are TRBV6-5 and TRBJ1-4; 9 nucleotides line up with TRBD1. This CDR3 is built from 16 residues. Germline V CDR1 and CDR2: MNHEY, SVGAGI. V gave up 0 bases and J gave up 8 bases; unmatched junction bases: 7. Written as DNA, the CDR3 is TGTGCCAGCAGTTACTCACCGGTTGACAGGGGGGAAAAACTGTTTTTT. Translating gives CASSYSPVDRGEKLFF.